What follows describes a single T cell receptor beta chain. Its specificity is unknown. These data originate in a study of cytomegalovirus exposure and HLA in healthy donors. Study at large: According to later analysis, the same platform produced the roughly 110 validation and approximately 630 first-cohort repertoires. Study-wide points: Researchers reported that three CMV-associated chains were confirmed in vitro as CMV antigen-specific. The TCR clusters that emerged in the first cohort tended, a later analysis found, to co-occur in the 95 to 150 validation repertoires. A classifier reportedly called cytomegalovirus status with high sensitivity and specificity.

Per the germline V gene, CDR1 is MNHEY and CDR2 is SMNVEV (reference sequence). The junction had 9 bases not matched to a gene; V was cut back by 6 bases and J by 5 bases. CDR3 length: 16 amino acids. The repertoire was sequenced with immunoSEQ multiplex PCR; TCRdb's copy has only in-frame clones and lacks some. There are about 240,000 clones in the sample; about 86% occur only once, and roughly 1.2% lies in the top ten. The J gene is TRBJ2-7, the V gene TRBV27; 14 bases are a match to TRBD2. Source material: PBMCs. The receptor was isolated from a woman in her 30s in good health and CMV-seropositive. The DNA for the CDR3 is TGTGCCAGCAGCCCCAGACTAGCGGGAGGGAGCGACGAGCAGTACTTC. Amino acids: CASSPRLAGGSDEQYF.